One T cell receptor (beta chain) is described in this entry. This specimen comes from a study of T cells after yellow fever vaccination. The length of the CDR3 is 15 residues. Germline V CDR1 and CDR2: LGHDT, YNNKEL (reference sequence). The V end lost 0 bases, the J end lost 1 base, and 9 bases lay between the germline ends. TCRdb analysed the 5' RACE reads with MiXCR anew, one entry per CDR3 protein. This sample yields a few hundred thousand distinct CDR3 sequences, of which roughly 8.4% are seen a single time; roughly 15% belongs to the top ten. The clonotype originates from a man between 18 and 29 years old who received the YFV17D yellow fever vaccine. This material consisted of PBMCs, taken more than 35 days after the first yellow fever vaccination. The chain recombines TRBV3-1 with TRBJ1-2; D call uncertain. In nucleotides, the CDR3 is TGTGCCAGCAGCCAAGATCGAGGTTTTAACTATGGCTACACCTTC. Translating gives CASSQDRGFNYGYTF.